The table lists the clone carrying this T cell receptor beta chain with a few counts. The data belong to a study of human T cells and chemical hapten exposure. Whole-study context: The upper back received 0.01% DPC by patch testing, with results read at 6 days.

The CDR3 runs to 15 residues. The trim removed 4 bases at V and 6 bases at J, leaving 7 bases unmatched. Germline V lookup: CDR1 LGHDT, CDR2 YNNKEL (reference sequence). Time point of the sample: patch test 1, 2 weeks after DPC sensitization. Indicated treatment: therapeutic diphenylcyclopropenone sensitization with weekly scalp DPC. Each CDR3 protein gets one entry after TCRdb re-called the RACE reads with MiXCR. Among tens of thousands of distinct CDR3 sequences listed, 9.8% were seen once. The V call is TRBV3-1, the J call TRBJ2-3, with TRBD2 identical over 10 bases. The sequence derives from a woman aged 40 to 50 with alopecia areata. Some clones in this sample may be carry-over from other donors' samples. Source: whole blood, taken in connection with sensitization to the hapten diphenylcyclopropenone (DPC). The CDR3 sequence is CASSPLAGVADTQYF. CDR3 bases: TGTGCCAGCAGCCCTCTAGCGGGGGTTGCCGATACGCAGTATTTT.